Detailed here is one TCR beta chain. The sample comes from a study of T-cell reconstitution after alpha-beta-depleted transplantation in children. Unique molecular identifiers were used in preparing the TCRbeta library. TCRdb reanalysed the PCR reads using MiXCR and keeps one entry per CDR3 protein. The repertoire holds roughly 610,000 distinct CDR3 sequences, with approximately 10% as singletons. Germline CDR1 reads SGHTA; CDR2 reads FQGNSA. V was clipped by 1 base and J by 8 bases, with 11 bases between them. CDR3 length equals 14 residues. The chain joins TRBV7-2 to TRBJ1-4; D unclear. This clonotype originated in a human donor who donated a stem cell graft to a child with acute myeloid leukemia. Specimen: PBMCs from the stem cell graft donor, collected from the stem cell graft. The CDR3, as DNA: TGTGCCAGCAGCTTAGAGGCCACCGGGGAAAAACTGTTTTTT. Its protein is CASSLEATGEKLFF.